The rows below give T cell receptor beta chains drawn from one sample of a study of Ad26.COV2.S vaccination and SARS-CoV-2 variants. Assay: immunoSEQ multiplex PCR; the TCRdb copy retains only in-frame clones and omits some. The sample consists of some 340,000 clones, 85% of them appearing once. Specimen: peripheral blood, collected in a trial of Ad26.COV2.S vaccine versus placebo. The receptors shown here come from a person aged 18 to 59 who received the Ad26.COV2.S COVID-19 vaccine or a placebo. The CDR3 runs from the conserved cysteine through the conserved F or W. A D gene is named only where the DNA matches it firmly. The size field is filled for only some rows; it gives once, few, many or a size class.

-	TRBV6-5	-	TRBJ1-1	CARPQVGDTEAFF	TGTGCCCGCCCGCAGGTCGGTGACACTGAAGCTTTCTTT
-	TRBV2	-	TRBJ1-5	CASREEIYSNQPQHF	TGTGCCAGCAGGGAGGAGATCTATAGCAATCAGCCCCAGCATTTT
-	TRBV9	-	TRBJ1-2	CASSVAAEGKGDGYTF	TGTGCCAGCAGCGTAGCTGCGGAGGGAAAAGGGGATGGCTACACCTTC
-	TRBV6-5	-	TRBJ2-5	CASSYSRRSQETQYF	TGTGCCAGCAGTTACTCGAGGCGGAGTCAAGAGACCCAGTACTTC
-	TRBV11-2	-	TRBJ2-7	CASSLVRYEQYF	TGTGCCAGCAGCTTAGTACGCTACGAGCAGTACTTC
-	TRBV19	TRBD1	TRBJ1-2	CATEQGAFSGYTF	TGTGCCACAGAACAGGGGGCTTTCTCTGGCTACACCTTC
-	TRBV4-2	TRBD2	TRBJ2-3	CASSQEASGRGDTQYF	TGTGCCAGCAGCCAAGAGGCTAGCGGGAGAGGGGATACGCAGTATTTT
few	TRBV19	-	TRBJ2-7	CASSVHQAYEQYF	TGTGCCAGTAGTGTCCACCAAGCCTACGAGCAGTACTTC
-	TRBV9	TRBD2	TRBJ2-3	CASSVAGLADSTDTQYF	TGTGCCAGCAGCGTTGCCGGGCTAGCGGATAGCACAGATACGCAGTATTTT
-	TRBV12-2	-	TRBJ2-3	CASRKRRWCGGRITDTQYF	TGTGCAAGTCGCAAGCGAAGGTGGTGCGGCGGGAGAATCACAGATACGCAGTATTTT
-	TRBV6-6	-	TRBJ1-4	CASSYGGGGVVELFF	TGTGCCAGCAGTTACGGGGGAGGGGGTGTCGTGGAACTGTTTTTT
-	TRBV11-3	-	TRBJ1-1	CASSSGRLNTEAFF	TGTGCCAGCAGCTCCGGCAGGTTGAACACTGAAGCTTTCTTT
-	TRBV9	TRBD2	TRBJ2-1	CASSVERGAVNEQFF	TGTGCCAGCAGCGTAGAGCGGGGGGCCGTCAATGAGCAGTTCTTC
once	TRBV2	TRBD1	TRBJ2-7	CASSTQQGPSYEQYF	TGTGCCAGCAGTACCCAACAGGGGCCCTCCTACGAGCAGTACTTC
-	TRBV4-1	-	TRBJ2-2	CASSLQTSPPGHPNTGELFF	TGCGCCAGCAGCCTACAAACGTCACCCCCGGGACACCCGAACACCGGGGAGCTGTTTTTT
-	TRBV20-1	-	TRBJ1-1	CSASRNTEAFF	TGCAGTGCTAGCCGAAATACTGAAGCTTTCTTT
-	TRBV10-3	TRBD1	TRBJ1-5	CAISESKSGQRNQPQHF	TGTGCCATCAGTGAGTCAAAGTCGGGACAGCGTAATCAGCCCCAGCATTTT
many	TRBV7-2	-	TRBJ1-2	CASSLMFGAYGYTF	TGTGCCAGCAGCTTAATGTTTGGGGCCTATGGCTACACCTTC
-	TRBV6-5	-	TRBJ2-7	CATHTGHSYYEQYF	TGTGCCACCCATACTGGCCACAGCTACTACGAGCAGTACTTC
-	TRBV6-8	-	TRBJ1-5	CASSPIGGRSNQPQHF	TGTGCCAGCAGTCCGATAGGAGGTCGTAGCAATCAGCCCCAGCATTTT
few	TRBV19	-	TRBJ2-2	CASSNYNTGELFF	TGTGCCAGTAGCAACTATAACACCGGGGAGCTGTTTTTT
-	TRBV7-8	-	TRBJ1-6	CASSPQRGSNSPLHF	TGTGCCAGCAGCCCGCAGAGGGGGTCTAATTCACCCCTCCACTTT
-	TRBV7-9	TRBD1	TRBJ1-6	CASSSTGQGFSPLHF	TGTGCCAGCAGCAGTACGGGACAGGGTTTTTCACCCCTCCACTTT
-	TRBV6-5	-	TRBJ2-2	CASSYMGGRLFF	TGTGCCAGCAGTTATATGGGGGGTCGGCTGTTTTTT
-	TRBV20-1	TRBD1	TRBJ1-2	CSASPGQAHGYGYTF	TGCAGTGCTAGTCCGGGACAGGCCCATGGCTATGGCTACACCTTC
-	TRBV5-1	TRBD1	TRBJ1-2	CASSPTGVANYGYTF	TGCGCCAGCAGCCCCACAGGGGTAGCTAACTATGGCTACACCTTC
-	TRBV4-2	-	TRBJ1-2	CASSPSRPRANYGYTF	TGTGCCAGCAGCCCAAGCCGCCCGAGGGCTAACTATGGCTACACCTTC
-	TRBV6-5	-	TRBJ2-5	CASSGPGQETQYF	TGTGCCAGCAGCGGGCCGGGGCAAGAGACCCAGTACTTC
-	TRBV19	-	TRBJ1-4	CASSATLATNEKLFF	TGTGCCAGTAGTGCCACCCTAGCAACTAATGAAAAACTGTTTTTT
once	TRBV9	-	TRBJ1-2	CASSAPGPTMTPMSF	TGTGCCAGCAGCGCGCCGGGGCCAACCATGACCCCTATGAGCTTC
many	TRBV19	TRBD1	TRBJ2-3	CASGHSGGWTDTQYF	TGTGCCAGCGGCCATTCAGGGGGTTGGACAGATACGCAGTATTTT
-	TRBV19	-	TRBJ1-5	CASSLTGHTNLAQPQHF	TGTGCCAGTTCTCTCACGGGACACACCAATCTCGCGCAGCCCCAGCATTTT
-	TRBV10-3	-	TRBJ2-1	CAISVQTGLFYNEQFF	TGTGCCATCAGTGTTCAGACAGGTCTCTTTTACAATGAGCAGTTCTTC
-	TRBV2	TRBD1	TRBJ1-2	CASSEVGTGKGYGYTF	TGTGCCAGCAGTGAAGTCGGGACAGGGAAGGGCTATGGCTACACCTTC
-	TRBV7-2	-	TRBJ1-5	CASSLMGDLSNQPQHF	TGTGCCAGCAGTCTTATGGGGGACCTTAGCAATCAGCCCCAGCATTTT
-	TRBV5-1	TRBD2	TRBJ2-5	CASSLAPGLAGGYQETQYF	TGCGCCAGCAGCTTGGCACCGGGACTAGCGGGGGGCTATCAAGAGACCCAGTACTTC
-	TRBV12-1	-	TRBJ1-5	CASSFALWSGRGMDQPQHF	TGTGCCAGCAGCTTTGCATTATGGAGCGGCAGGGGTATGGATCAGCCCCAGCATTTT
-	TRBV4-1	-	TRBJ1-2	CASRPMWGKEGYTF	TGCGCCAGCAGACCCATGTGGGGTAAAGAAGGCTACACCTTC
-	TRBV10-3	-	TRBJ1-3	CAISEPSGGRIDTIYF	TGTGCCATCAGTGAGCCGAGCGGGGGGCGCATCGACACCATATATTTT
-	TRBV2	-	TRBJ1-5	CASSGDTGEPQHF	TGTGCCAGCAGTGGGGACACCGGTGAGCCCCAGCATTTT
-	TRBV14	-	TRBJ1-2	CASSQDWGMNYGYTF	TGTGCCAGCAGCCAAGATTGGGGAATGAACTATGGCTACACCTTC
-	TRBV6-5	-	TRBJ2-7	CASSYSTWGEQYF	TGTGCCAGCAGTTACTCGACCTGGGGGGAGCAGTACTTC
-	TRBV27	TRBD1	TRBJ2-7	CASSLLGQGAREQYF	TGTGCCAGCAGTTTATTGGGACAGGGGGCGCGAGAGCAGTACTTC
-	TRBV7-9	-	TRBJ1-4	CASSLAAGYVLIF	TGTGCCAGCAGCTTAGCAGCCGGGTACGTCTTAATTTTT
-	TRBV3-1/TRBV3-2	-	TRBJ2-5	CASSPTGKEETQYF	TGTGCCAGCAGCCCAACGGGTAAGGAAGAGACCCAGTACTTC
-	TRBV29-1	-	TRBJ2-5	CSVIGGQRGFQETQYF	TGCAGCGTTATTGGGGGCCAGAGAGGGTTCCAAGAGACCCAGTACTTC
few	TRBV11-1	-	TRBJ2-2	CATRGLAGRTGELFF	TGTGCCACCAGGGGGCTAGCGGGACGGACCGGGGAGCTGTTTTTT
-	TRBV27	-	TRBJ1-5	CASSLLGVNQPQHF	TGTGCCAGCAGTTTATTGGGGGTTAATCAGCCCCAGCATTTT
-	TRBV30	-	TRBJ1-1	CAWSRGFPEAFF	TGTGCCTGGAGTCGGGGGTTCCCTGAAGCTTTCTTT
-	TRBV30	-	TRBJ1-6	CAWSVLGIQVPSPLHF	TGTGCCTGGAGTGTACTCGGGATCCAGGTCCCCTCACCCCTCCACTTT
-	TRBV7-8	-	TRBJ1-5	CASSPTGKDQPQHF	TGTGCCAGCAGCCCAACAGGGAAAGATCAGCCCCAGCATTTT
-	TRBV6-1	-	TRBJ1-3	CASSENPRSGNTIYF	TGTGCCAGCAGTGAAAACCCGCGCTCTGGAAACACCATATATTTT
-	TRBV5-6	-	TRBJ2-5	CASSLIRLQETQYF	TGTGCCAGCAGCTTGATTCGCCTACAAGAGACCCAGTACTTC
-	TRBV5-1	-	TRBJ2-3	CASSETDTQYF	TGCGCCAGCAGTGAGACAGATACGCAGTATTTT
-	TRBV6-5	TRBD1	TRBJ2-7	CASSYAGDRAYEQYF	TGTGCCAGCAGTTACGCCGGGGACAGGGCCTACGAGCAGTACTTC
-	TRBV18	TRBD1	TRBJ1-3	CASSPQGQGLGNTIYF	TGTGCCAGCTCACCACAGGGACAGGGGCTTGGAAACACCATATATTTT
-	TRBV12-3/TRBV12-4	-	TRBJ1-2	CASSPPGKAYTF	TGTGCCAGCAGCCCCCCAGGGAAGGCCTACACCTTC
-	TRBV5-1	-	TRBJ1-5	CASSPGPTGQPQHF	TGCGCCAGCAGCCCGGGACCGACGGGGCAGCCCCAGCATTTT
-	TRBV15	-	TRBJ2-5	CASSGQIQETQYF	TGTGCCTCCTCCGGACAGATTCAAGAGACCCAGTACTTC